This T cell receptor beta chain was sequenced during a study of shared clonotypes between healthy human individuals. Positively selected for CCR7, the CD45RO-negative cells used as naive CD8 cells excluded terminally differentiated effector memory CD45RA+ cells. V dropped 1 base and J dropped 0 bases, with 12 bases sitting between them. The CDR3 consists of 17 residues. Germline CDR1 reads SGHAT; CDR2 reads FQNNGV. Sequencing was performed with immunoSEQ multiplex PCR; in TCRdb, only in-frame clones are kept and a portion is missing. Of around 2,000,000 clones in the sample, roughly 94% are singletons; the top ten hold 1.2%.

Sequenced sample: naive CD8+ T cells sorted from blood. The chain links TRBV11-2 to TRBJ1-4; D might be TRBD1 (6 bases). The TCR was taken from a man aged 18 to 35 in good health. CDR3 region: CASSLVLGGATNEKLFF. As DNA, the CDR3 is TGTGCCAGCAGCTTAGTTCTAGGGGGTGCAACTAATGAAAAACTGTTTTTT.